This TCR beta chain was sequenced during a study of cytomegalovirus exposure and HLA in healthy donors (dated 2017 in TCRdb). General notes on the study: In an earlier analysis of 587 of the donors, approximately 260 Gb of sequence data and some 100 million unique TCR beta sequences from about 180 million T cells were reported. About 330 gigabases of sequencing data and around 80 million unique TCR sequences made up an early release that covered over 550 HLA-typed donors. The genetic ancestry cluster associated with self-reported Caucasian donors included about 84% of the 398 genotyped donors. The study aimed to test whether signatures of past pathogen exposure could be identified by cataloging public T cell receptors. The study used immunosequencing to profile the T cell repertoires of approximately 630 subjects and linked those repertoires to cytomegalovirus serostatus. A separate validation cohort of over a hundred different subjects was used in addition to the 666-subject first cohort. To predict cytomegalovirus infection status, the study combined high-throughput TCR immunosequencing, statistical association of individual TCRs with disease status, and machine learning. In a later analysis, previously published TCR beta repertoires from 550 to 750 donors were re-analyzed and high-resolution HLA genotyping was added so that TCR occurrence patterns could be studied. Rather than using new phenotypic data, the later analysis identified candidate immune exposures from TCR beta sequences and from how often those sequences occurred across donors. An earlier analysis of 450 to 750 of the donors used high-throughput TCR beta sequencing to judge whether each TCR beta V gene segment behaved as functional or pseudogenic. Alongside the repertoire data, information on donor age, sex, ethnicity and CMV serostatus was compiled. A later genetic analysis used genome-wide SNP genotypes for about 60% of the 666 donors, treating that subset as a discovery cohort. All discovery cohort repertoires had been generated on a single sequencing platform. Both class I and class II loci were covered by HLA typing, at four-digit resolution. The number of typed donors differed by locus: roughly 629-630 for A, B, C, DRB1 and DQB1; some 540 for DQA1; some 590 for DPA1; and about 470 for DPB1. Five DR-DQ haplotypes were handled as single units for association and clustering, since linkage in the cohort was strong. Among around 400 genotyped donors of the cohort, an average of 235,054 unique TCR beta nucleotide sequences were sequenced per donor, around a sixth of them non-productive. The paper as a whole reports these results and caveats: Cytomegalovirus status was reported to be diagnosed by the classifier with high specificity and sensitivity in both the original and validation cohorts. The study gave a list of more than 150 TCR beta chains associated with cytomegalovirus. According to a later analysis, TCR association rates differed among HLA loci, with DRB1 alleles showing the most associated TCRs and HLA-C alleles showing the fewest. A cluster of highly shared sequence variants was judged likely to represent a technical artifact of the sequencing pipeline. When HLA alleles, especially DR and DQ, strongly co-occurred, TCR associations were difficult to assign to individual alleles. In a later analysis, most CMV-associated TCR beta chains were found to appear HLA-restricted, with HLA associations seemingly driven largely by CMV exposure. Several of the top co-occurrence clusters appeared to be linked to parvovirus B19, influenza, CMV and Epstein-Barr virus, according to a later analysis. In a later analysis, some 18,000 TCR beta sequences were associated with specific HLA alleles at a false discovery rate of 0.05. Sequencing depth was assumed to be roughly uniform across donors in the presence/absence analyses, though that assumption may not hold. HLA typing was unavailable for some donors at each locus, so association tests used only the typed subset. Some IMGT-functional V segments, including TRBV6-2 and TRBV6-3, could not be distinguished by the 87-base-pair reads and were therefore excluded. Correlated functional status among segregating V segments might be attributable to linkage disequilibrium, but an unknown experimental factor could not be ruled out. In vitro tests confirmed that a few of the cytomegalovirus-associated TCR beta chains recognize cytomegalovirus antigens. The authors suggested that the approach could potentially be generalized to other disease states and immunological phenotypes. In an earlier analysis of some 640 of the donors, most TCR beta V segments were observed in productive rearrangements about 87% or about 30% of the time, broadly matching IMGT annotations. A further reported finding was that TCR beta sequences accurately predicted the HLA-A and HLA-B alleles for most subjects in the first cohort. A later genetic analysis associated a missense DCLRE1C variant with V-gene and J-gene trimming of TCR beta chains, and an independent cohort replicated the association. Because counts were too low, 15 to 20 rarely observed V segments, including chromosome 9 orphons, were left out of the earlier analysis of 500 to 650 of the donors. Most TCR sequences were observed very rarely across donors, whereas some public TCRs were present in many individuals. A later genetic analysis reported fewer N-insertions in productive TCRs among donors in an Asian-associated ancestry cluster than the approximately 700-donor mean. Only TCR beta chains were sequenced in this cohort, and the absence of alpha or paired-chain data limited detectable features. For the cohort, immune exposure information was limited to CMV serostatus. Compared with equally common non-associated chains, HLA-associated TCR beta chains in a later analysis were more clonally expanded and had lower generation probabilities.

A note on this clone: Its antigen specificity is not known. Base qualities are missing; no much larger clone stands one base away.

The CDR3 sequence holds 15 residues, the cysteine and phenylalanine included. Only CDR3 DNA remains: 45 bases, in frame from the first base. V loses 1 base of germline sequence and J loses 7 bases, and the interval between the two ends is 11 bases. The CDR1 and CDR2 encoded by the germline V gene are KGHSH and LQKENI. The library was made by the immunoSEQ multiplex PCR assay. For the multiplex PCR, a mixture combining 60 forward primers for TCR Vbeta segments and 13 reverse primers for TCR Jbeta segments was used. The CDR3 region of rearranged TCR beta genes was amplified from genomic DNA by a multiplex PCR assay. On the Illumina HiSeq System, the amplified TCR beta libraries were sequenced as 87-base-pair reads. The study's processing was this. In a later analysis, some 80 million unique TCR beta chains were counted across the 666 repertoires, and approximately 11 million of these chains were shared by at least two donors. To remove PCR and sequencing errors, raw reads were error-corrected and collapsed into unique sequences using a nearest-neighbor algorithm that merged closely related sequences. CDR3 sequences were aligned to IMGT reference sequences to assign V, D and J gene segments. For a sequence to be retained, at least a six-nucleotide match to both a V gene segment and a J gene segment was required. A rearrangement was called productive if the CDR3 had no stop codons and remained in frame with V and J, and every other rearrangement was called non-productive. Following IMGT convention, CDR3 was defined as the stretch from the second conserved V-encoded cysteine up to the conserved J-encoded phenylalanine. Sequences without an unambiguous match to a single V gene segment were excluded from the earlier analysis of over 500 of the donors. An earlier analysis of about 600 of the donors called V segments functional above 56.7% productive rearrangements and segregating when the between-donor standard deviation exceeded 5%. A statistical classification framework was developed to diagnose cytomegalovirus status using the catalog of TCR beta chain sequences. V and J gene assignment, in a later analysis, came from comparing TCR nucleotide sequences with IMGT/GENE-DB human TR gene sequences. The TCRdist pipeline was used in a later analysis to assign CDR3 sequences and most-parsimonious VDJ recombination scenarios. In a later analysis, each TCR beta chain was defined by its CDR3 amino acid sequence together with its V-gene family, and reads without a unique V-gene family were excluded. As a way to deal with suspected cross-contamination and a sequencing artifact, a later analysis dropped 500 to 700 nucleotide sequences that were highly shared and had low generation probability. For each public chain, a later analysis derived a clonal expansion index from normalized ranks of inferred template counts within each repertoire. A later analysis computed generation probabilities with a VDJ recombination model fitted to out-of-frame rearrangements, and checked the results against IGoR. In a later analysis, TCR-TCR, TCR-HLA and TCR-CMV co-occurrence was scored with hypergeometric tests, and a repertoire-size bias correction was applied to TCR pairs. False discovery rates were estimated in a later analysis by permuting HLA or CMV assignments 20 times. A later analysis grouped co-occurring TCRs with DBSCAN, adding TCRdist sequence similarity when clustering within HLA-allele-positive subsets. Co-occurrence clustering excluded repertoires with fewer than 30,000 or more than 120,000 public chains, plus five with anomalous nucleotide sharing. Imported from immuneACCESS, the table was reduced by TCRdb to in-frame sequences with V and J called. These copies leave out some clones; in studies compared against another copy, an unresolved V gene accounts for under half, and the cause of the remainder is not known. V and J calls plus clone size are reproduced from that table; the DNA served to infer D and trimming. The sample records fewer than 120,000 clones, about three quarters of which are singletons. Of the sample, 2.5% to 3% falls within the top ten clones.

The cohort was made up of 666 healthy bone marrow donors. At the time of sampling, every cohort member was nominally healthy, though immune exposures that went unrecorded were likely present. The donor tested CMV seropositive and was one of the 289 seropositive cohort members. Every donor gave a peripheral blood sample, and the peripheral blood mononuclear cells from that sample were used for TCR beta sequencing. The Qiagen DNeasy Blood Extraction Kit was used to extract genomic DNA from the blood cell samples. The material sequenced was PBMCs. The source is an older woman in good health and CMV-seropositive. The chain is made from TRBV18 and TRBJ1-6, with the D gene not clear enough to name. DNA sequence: TGTGCCAGCTCACCACTCGACGGGGTCAATTCACCCCTCCACTTT. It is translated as CASSPLDGVNSPLHF.